The clone carrying this T cell receptor (beta chain) was counted at least ten times. The data belong to a study of T cells in Graves' hyperthyroidism and ophthalmopathy. Researchers took RNA transcripts and amplified the TCR beta CDR3 regions from them. The HTBI set primed first-round TCR CDR3 RT-PCR. TCRdb re-called the multiplex PCR reads through MiXCR, storing one row per CDR3 protein. Seen here are 450,000 to 600,000 distinct CDR3 sequences, 13% to 15% observed once, and the top ten hold more than 11%. Clinical symptoms, serum thyroxine, TRAb, thyroid ultrasound and orbital computed tomography informed diagnoses. CDR3 length: 15 residues. Trimming left V 1 base short and J 3 bases short, with 12 bases between. From germline, CDR1 is LGHDT and CDR2 YNNKEL (reference sequence).

Sequenced material: blood. The clonotype originates from a woman in her 40s with Graves' hyperthyroidism. The chain has TRBV3-1 and TRBJ1-2; D is possibly TRBD1 (5 bases). CDR3 nucleotides: TGTGCCAGCAGCCAAGCGGAGGGGACCCACTATGGCTACACCTTC. Amino acids: CASSQAEGTHYGYTF.